This entry describes one T cell receptor (beta chain). In the original workflow: Nucleated cell number was recorded as an estimate derived from reference gene primer amplification. The data were produced by immunoSEQ multiplex PCR, yet TCRdb's version contains in-frame clones alone and is incomplete. The V and J calls and clone size are taken from that table; D and trimming were inferred from the DNA. Here the sample spans about 34,000 clones, 85% to 90% being singletons. The source of the sample is a study of blood T cell repertoires in COVID-19. As for the study in general: Acute-phase and convalescent COVID-19 samples originated in the United States, Italy and Spain. The cDNA or gDNA used as material had been derived from T cells, B-cell-depleted T cells, or PBMCs.

Per the germline V gene, CDR1 is LNHNV and CDR2 is YYDKDF (reference sequence). The CDR3 extends over 16 amino acids. V was clipped by 6 bases and J by 6 bases; unmatched bases: 10. J is TRBJ1-4 and V is TRBV15, with 10 nucleotides matching TRBD1. The sequence was obtained from a woman in her sixties or seventies with active COVID-19. The sequenced sample was peripheral blood. The CDR3 protein is CATSKDRGRLHEKLFF. The CDR3 nucleotides read TGTGCCACCAGTAAAGACAGGGGGCGATTACATGAAAAACTGTTTTTT.